This T cell receptor (beta chain) stems from a study of T cell repertoires in cytomegalovirus infection. Study-wide context: Indicated by public TCR beta signatures were CMV infection and matching HLA type. Findings of the study overall: HLA-C-restricted CMV clonotypes gave the most frequent clonotype in two of eight donors. There were carriers of CMV plus the relevant HLA, and cumulative public TCR beta family frequency identified them.

CDR1 is MNHEY and CDR2 is SVGEGT in the germline V gene. V shed 5 bases and J shed 12 bases, with 10 bases lying between them. This CDR3 has 10 residues. One entry per CDR3 protein, called by TCRdb with MiXCR from the reads. The sample records some 180,000 distinct CDR3 sequences, about a sixth being singletons. This clonotype was seen a handful of times. Its matching antigen is unknown. The source is a human donor in good health (CMV status not recorded). Some clones in this sample may be carry-over from other donors' samples. The sequencing sample was made of CD8+ T cells from PBMCs. The chain recombines TRBV6-2 or TRBV6-3 with TRBJ1-1; no clear D. CDR3 residues: CASSPRPTFF. The CDR3 DNA reads as TGTGCCAGCAGTCCGAGACCGACTTTCTTT.